This is a list of T cell receptor beta chains from one sample in a study of regulatory T cells in long-lasting Graves disease. TCRdb fed the multiplex PCR reads into MiXCR, producing one record per CDR3 protein. The sample holds hundreds of thousands of distinct CDR3 sequences, roughly 16% seen once. These data were also filed under a second study, of T cells in Graves' hyperthyroidism and ophthalmopathy.

The specimen was peripheral blood mononuclear cells (PBMCs), collected at new diagnosis, from a patient treated with antithyroid drugs. These receptors were collected from a woman between 25 and 40 years old with Graves disease. CDR3s include the opening cysteine and the closing phenylalanine or tryptophan. The order of the fields is V gene, clone size, J gene, D gene, CDR3 protein, CDR3 DNA. The D gene is left open where the match is weak. Only part of the rows carry a size: once, few, many, or a class if the clone is expanded.

V gene: TRBV28
clone size: .
J gene: TRBJ2-7
D gene: .
CDR3 protein: CASITSSYEQYF
CDR3 DNA: TGTGCCAGCATCACCAGCTCCTACGAGCAGTACTTC

V gene: TRBV14
clone size: .
J gene: TRBJ1-2
D gene: .
CDR3 protein: CASSQAQKYSGYTF
CDR3 DNA: TGTGCCAGCAGCCAAGCACAGAAGTATAGCGGCTACACCTTC

V gene: TRBV7-2
clone size: many
J gene: TRBJ2-3
D gene: .
CDR3 protein: CASSFPAGPQYF
CDR3 DNA: TGTGCCAGCAGCTTCCCAGCGGGCCCGCAGTATTTT

V gene: TRBV6-2/TRBV6-3
clone size: many
J gene: TRBJ2-7
D gene: .
CDR3 protein: CASSYYDSYEQYF
CDR3 DNA: TGTGCCAGCAGTTACTACGACTCCTACGAGCAGTACTTC

V gene: TRBV15
clone size: .
J gene: TRBJ1-5
D gene: .
CDR3 protein: CATSRDQTPNQPQHF
CDR3 DNA: TGTGCCACCAGCAGAGATCAAACTCCAAATCAGCCCCAGCATTTT

V gene: TRBV2
clone size: many
J gene: TRBJ2-1
D gene: .
CDR3 protein: CASSESSGWNEQFF
CDR3 DNA: TGTGCCAGCAGTGAAAGTTCAGGCTGGAATGAGCAGTTCTTC

V gene: TRBV12-3/TRBV12-4
clone size: many
J gene: TRBJ1-5
D gene: .
CDR3 protein: CASSLGVSYGNQPQHF
CDR3 DNA: TGTGCCAGCAGTTTAGGGGTTTCTTATGGCAATCAGCCCCAGCATTTT

V gene: TRBV28
clone size: many
J gene: TRBJ2-2
D gene: TRBD1
CDR3 protein: CASSFTDRGIGGELFF
CDR3 DNA: TGTGCCAGCAGTTTTACGGACAGGGGAATCGGGGGGGAGCTGTTTTTT

V gene: TRBV28
clone size: few
J gene: TRBJ1-1
D gene: .
CDR3 protein: CASRGTGRGNTEAFF
CDR3 DNA: TGTGCCAGCCGGGGCACAGGGCGGGGGAACACTGAAGCTTTCTTT

V gene: TRBV7-6
clone size: many
J gene: TRBJ1-4
D gene: .
CDR3 protein: CASSLAQGVSEKLFF
CDR3 DNA: TGTGCCAGCAGCTTAGCGCAGGGAGTCAGTGAAAAACTGTTTTTT

V gene: TRBV2
clone size: many
J gene: TRBJ1-2
D gene: TRBD1
CDR3 protein: CASRKDRLLYGYTF
CDR3 DNA: TGTGCCAGCAGGAAGGACAGGCTCCTCTATGGCTACACCTTC

V gene: TRBV7-9
clone size: many
J gene: TRBJ2-1
D gene: .
CDR3 protein: CASSLEVPEDEQFF
CDR3 DNA: TGTGCCAGCAGCTTAGAGGTCCCCGAGGATGAGCAGTTCTTC

V gene: TRBV4-2
clone size: few
J gene: TRBJ1-1
D gene: .
CDR3 protein: CASSQALRGAEAFF
CDR3 DNA: TGTGCCAGCAGCCAAGCCCTTAGGGGTGCTGAAGCTTTCTTT

V gene: TRBV29-1
clone size: once
J gene: TRBJ1-2
D gene: .
CDR3 protein: CSVGGNFYGYTF
CDR3 DNA: TGCAGCGTTGGAGGGAACTTCTATGGCTACACCTTC

V gene: TRBV6-1
clone size: .
J gene: TRBJ2-7
D gene: .
CDR3 protein: CASSTGTVYEQYF
CDR3 DNA: TGTGCCAGCTCAACAGGGACGGTTTACGAGCAGTACTTC

V gene: TRBV27
clone size: .
J gene: TRBJ1-6
D gene: TRBD1
CDR3 protein: CASSLGTGLYNSPLHF
CDR3 DNA: TGTGCTAGCAGTTTAGGGACAGGGCTCTATAATTCACCCCTCCACTTT

V gene: TRBV12-3/TRBV12-4
clone size: many
J gene: TRBJ2-5
D gene: TRBD1
CDR3 protein: CASSLTGGETQYF
CDR3 DNA: TGTGCCAGCAGCTTGACAGGGGGAGAGACCCAGTACTTC